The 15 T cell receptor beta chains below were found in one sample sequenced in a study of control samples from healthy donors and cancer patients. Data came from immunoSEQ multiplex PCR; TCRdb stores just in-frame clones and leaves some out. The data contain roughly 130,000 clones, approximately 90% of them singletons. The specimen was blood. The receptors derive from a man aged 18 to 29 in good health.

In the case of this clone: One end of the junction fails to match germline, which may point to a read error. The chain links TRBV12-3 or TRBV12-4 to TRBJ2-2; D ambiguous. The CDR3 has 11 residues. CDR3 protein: CASGLTGELFF. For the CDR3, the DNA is TGTGCCAGCGGTTTGACCGGGGAGCTGTTTTTT.

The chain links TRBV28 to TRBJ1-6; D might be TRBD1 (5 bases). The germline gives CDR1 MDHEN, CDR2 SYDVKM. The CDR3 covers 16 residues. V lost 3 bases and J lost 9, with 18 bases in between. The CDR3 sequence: CASSFKGGQGFSPLHF. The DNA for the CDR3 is TGTGCCAGCAGTTTTAAGGGCGGGCAGGGATTTTCACCCCTCCACTTT.

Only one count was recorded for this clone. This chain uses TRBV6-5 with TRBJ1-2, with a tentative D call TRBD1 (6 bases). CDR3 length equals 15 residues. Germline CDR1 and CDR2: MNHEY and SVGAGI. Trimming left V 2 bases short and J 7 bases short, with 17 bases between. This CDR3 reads CASSYGGRGFSGYTF. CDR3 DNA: TGTGCCAGCAGTTACGGGGGCAGGGGATTTTCTGGCTACACCTTC.

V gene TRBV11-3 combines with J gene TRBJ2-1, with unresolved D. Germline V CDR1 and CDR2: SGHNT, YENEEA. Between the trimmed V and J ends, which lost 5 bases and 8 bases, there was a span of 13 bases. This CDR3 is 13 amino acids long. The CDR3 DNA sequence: TGTGCCAGCAGCCCCAACATGGCGGATGAGCAGTTCTTC. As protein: CASSPNMADEQFF.

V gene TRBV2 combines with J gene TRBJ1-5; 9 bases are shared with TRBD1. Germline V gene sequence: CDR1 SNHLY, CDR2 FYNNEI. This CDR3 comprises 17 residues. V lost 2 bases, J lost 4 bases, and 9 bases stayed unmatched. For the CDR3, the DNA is TGTGCCAGCAGTGAAAGAGCGGGGACAGGGTGGAATCAGCCCCAGCATTTT. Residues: CASSERAGTGWNQPQHF.

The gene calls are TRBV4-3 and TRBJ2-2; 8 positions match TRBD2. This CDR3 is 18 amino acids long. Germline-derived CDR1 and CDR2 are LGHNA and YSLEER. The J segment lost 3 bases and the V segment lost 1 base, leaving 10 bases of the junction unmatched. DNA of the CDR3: TGCGCCAGCAGCCAAGGGGCGGGGCTAGCGGGTGACACCGGGGAGCTGTTTTTT. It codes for CASSQGAGLAGDTGELFF.

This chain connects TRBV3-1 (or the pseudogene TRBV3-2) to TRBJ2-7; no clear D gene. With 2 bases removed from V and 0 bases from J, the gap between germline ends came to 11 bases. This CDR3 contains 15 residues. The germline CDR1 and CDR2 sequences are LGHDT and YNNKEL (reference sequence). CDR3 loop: CASSQSPLSSYEQYF. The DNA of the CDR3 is TGTGCCAGCAGCCAAAGTCCATTGAGCTCCTACGAGCAGTACTTC.

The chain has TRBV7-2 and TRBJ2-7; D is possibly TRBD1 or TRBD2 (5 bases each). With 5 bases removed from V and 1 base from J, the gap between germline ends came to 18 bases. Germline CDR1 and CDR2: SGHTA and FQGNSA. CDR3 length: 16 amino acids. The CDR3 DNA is TGTGCCAGCAGCAGGGACGGGCTGACCAATTCCTACGAGCAGTACTTC. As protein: CASSRDGLTNSYEQYF. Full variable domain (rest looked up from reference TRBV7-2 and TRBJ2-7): GAGVSQSPSNKVTEKGKDVELRCDPISGHTALYWYRQSLGQGLEFLIYFQGNSAPDKSGLPSDRFSAERTGGSVSTLTIQRTQQEDSAVYLCASSRDGLTNSYEQYFGPGTRLTVT.

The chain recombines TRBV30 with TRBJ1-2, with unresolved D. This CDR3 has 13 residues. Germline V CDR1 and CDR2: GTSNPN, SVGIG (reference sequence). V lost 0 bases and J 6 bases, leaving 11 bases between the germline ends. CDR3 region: CAWSVRRPHGYTF. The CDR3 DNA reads TGTGCCTGGAGTGTACGGAGGCCCCATGGCTACACCTTC.

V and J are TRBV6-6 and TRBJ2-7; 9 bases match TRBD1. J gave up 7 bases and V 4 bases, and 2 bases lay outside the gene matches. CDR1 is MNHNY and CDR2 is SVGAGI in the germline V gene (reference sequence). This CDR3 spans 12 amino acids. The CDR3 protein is CASSWTGEEQYV. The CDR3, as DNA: TGTGCCAGCAGTTGGACAGGGGAAGAGCAGTACGTC.

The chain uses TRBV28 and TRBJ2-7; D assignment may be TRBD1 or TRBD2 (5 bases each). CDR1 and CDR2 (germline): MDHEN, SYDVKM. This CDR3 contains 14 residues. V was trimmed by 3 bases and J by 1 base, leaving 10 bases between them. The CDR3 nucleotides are TGTGCCAGCAGTTTGGGGACGGGATCCTACGAGCAGTACTTC. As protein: CASSLGTGSYEQYF.

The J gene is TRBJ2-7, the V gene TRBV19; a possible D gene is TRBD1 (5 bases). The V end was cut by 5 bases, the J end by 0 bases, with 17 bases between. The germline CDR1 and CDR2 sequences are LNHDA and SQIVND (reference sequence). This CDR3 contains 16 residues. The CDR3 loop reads CASSPSPREISYEQYF. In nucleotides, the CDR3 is TGTGCCAGTAGTCCCTCCCCCAGGGAAATCTCCTACGAGCAGTACTTC.

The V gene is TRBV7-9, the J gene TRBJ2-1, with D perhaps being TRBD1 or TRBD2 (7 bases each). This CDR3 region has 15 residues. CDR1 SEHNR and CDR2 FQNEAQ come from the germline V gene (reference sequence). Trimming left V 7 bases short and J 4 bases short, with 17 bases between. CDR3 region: CASIRGRAGYNEQFF. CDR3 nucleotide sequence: TGTGCCAGCATCAGGGGGAGGGCCGGGTACAATGAGCAGTTCTTC.

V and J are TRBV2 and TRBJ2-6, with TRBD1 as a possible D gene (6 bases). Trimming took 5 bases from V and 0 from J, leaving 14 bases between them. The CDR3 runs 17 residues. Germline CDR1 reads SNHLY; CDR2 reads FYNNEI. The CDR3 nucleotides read TGTGCCAGCAGTCCCCGGTTGGACAGCTCTGGGGCCAACGTCCTGACTTTC. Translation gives CASSPRLDSSGANVLTF.

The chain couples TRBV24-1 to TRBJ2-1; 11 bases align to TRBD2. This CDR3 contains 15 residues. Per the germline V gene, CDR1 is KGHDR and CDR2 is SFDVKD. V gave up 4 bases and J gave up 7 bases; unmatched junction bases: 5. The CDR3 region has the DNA TGTGCCACCAGTGACCCTGGGACTAGCGGAAATGAGCAGTTCTTC. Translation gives CATSDPGTSGNEQFF.